The 11 T cell receptor beta chains below were found in one sample sequenced in a study of T cells expressing NK-cell markers. Reprocessing the 5' RACE reads, TCRdb reports a single entry for every CDR3 protein and omits DNA. The sample includes 500,000 to 700,000 distinct CDR3 sequences. Sequencing used blood T cells: a sorted CD56 or NKG2C T cell subset, CD4+ or CD8+ T cells, or bulk PBMC T cells (not recorded which). The receptors were sampled from a man between 18 and 29 years old in good health.

The chain links TRBV12-3 or TRBV12-4 to TRBJ2-5; there is no DNA to check the TCRdb D call of TRBD2. The CDR3 is 17 amino acids. CDR3 sequence: CASSFVSSGSMEETQYF.

The chain couples TRBV29-1 to TRBJ1-2. Germline V CDR1 and CDR2: SQVTM, ANQGSEA. This CDR3 is 14 amino acids long. The CDR3 sequence is CSVDRQGGNYGYTF. Variable domain in full (rest from reference TRBV29-1 and TRBJ1-2): SAVISQKPSRDICQRGTSLTIQCQVDSQVTMMFWYRQQPGQSLTLIATANQGSEATYESGFVIDKFPISRPNLTFSTLTVSNMSPEDSSIYLCSVDRQGGNYGYTFGSGTRLTVV.

This chain joins TRBV7-2 and TRBJ2-1; no DNA is available, so the TRBD2 call from TCRdb remains unchecked. The germline CDR1 and CDR2 sequences are SGHTA and FQGNSA. This CDR3 has 15 residues. This CDR3 reads CASSREGLADNEQFF.

The chain has TRBV7-2 and TRBJ2-7; TCRdb's D call, TRBD2, is unchecked because there is no DNA. The length of the CDR3 is 16 residues. The germline V gene has CDR1 SGHTA and CDR2 FQGNSA. This CDR3 is CASSYPKAGPHYEQYF.

This chain connects TRBV28 to TRBJ2-7. The CDR3 sequence is 15 residues long. Germline assignment: CDR1 MDHEN and CDR2 SYDVKM. CDR3 loop: CASSSPWTVTYEQYF.

The chain employs TRBV16 and TRBJ2-1. The CDR3 covers 11 residues. Germline V gene sequence: CDR1 KGHSY, CDR2 FQNENV. The CDR3 reads CASSHAWEQFF.

J is TRBJ2-7 and V is TRBV12-3 or TRBV12-4; TCRdb selects TRBD1, and the lack of DNA leaves this call unchecked. The CDR3 has 14 amino acids. The CDR3 spells CASSPRTGRYEQYF.

The V and J genes are TRBV28 and TRBJ2-5; TCRdb calls TRBD1, which cannot be checked without DNA. The V gene's germline CDR1 is MDHEN and CDR2 SYDVKM. The CDR3 extends over 13 amino acids. CDR3 residues: CASRLGGVETQYF.

The rearrangement links TRBV29-1 to TRBJ2-3; TCRdb's D call, TRBD1, is unchecked because there is no DNA. The CDR3 length is 13 residues. Germline V gives CDR1 SQVTM, CDR2 ANQGSEA. CDR3 region: CSAGITGADTQYF.

The chain joins TRBV29-1 to TRBJ2-3. The germline gives CDR1 SQVTM, CDR2 ANQGSEA. The CDR3 loop spans 16 amino acids. CDR3 region: CSVPKILGGSTDTQYF.

This chain connects TRBV7-2 to TRBJ2-7. The CDR3 runs to 11 residues. Germline V gives CDR1 SGHTA, CDR2 FQGNSA. The CDR3 protein is CASSLAGKKYF. The variable domain in full, with the rest retrieved from reference TRBV7-2 and TRBJ2-7, is GAGVSQSPSNKVTEKGKDVELRCDPISGHTALYWYRQSLGQGLEFLIYFQGNSAPDKSGLPSDRFSAERTGGSVSTLTIQRTQQEDSAVYLCASSLAGKKYFGPGTRLTVT.